This T cell receptor beta chain was identified during a study of blood T cell repertoires in COVID-19. The overall study: Whether acute or convalescent, the COVID-19 samples came from the United States, Italy and Spain. Nucleic acid was either cDNA or gDNA, and it came from T cells, B-cell-depleted T cells, or PBMCs.

Germline V CDR1 and CDR2: LNHDA, SQIVND (reference sequence). The CDR3 has 19 amino acids. Unmatched junction bases numbered 26, after V lost 10 bases and J lost 8 bases. In the original analysis: Amplifying reference gene primers gave estimates of nucleated cell counts. Only in-frame clones appear in the TCRdb table, and some are missing; sequencing was by immunoSEQ multiplex PCR. V and J calls and clone size follow that table, whereas D and trimming were derived from the DNA. The sample has 300,000 to 450,000 clones, approximately 89% seen once. The Seattle patients joined while their infection was active and were tracked longitudinally afterward.

The J gene is TRBJ1-2, the V gene TRBV19; the match to TRBD1 covers 12 bases. This TCR was recovered from a woman aged 55 to 70 with COVID-19, enrolled during active disease. Sequencing was performed on peripheral blood. The CDR3 region has the DNA TGTGCCACCCAGTGGAATAGGGACAGGGGGCGCCGGCCCGGAGGGGGCTACACCTTC. The encoded protein is CATQWNRDRGRRPGGGYTF.